Listed below are T cell receptor beta chains from one sample, sequenced in a study of CD8 T cells in ankylosing spondylitis. One entry per CDR3 protein results from TCRdb running MiXCR on the 5' RACE reads. Among hundreds of thousands of distinct CDR3 sequences listed, about 15% were seen once. Material for sequencing was blood, either unsorted or a sorted T cell fraction (not recorded which). The receptor set was obtained from a male donor with ankylosing spondylitis. Each CDR3 is given with its conserved first and last residue. The order of the fields is J gene, CDR3 length, clone size, D gene, V gene, CDR3 protein, CDR3 DNA. A D gene is named only where the DNA matches it firmly. Some rows mark clone size as missing; the rest say once, few, many or name a class of expanded clone.

>TRBJ1-1|17|few|TRBD1|TRBV6-5
CASSSRGVRTGGTEAFF
TGTGCCAGCAGTTCAAGAGGAGTCCGGACAGGGGGCACTGAAGCTTTCTTT
>TRBJ1-2|12|few|.|TRBV30
CAWRDGRAGYTF
TGTGCCTGGAGGGATGGCAGGGCCGGCTACACCTTC
>TRBJ1-2|13|.|.|TRBV2
CASRAGTFDGYTF
TGTGCCAGCAGGGCCGGGACATTTGATGGCTACACCTTC
>TRBJ1-2|14|.|.|TRBV28
CASTQMTVDYGYTF
TGTGCCAGCACCCAGATGACGGTCGACTATGGCTACACCTTC
>TRBJ2-6|12|.|.|TRBV20-1
CSARDGPNVLTF
TGCAGTGCTAGGGACGGTCCCAACGTCCTGACTTTC
>TRBJ2-1|18|few|TRBD2|TRBV20-1
CSADLGPAIAGGYNEQFF
TGCAGTGCCGACCTAGGCCCCGCGATTGCGGGAGGCTACAATGAGCAGTTCTTC
>TRBJ2-1|17|few|.|TRBV20-1
CSARGWAVDRIYNEQFF
TGCAGTGCTAGAGGGTGGGCAGTGGACCGAATCTACAATGAGCAGTTCTTC
>TRBJ1-1|17|few|.|TRBV7-6
CASSSRQDGLWDTEAFF
TGTGCCAGCAGCTCGAGACAGGATGGGTTATGGGACACTGAAGCTTTCTTT
>TRBJ2-1|14|many|.|TRBV5-1
CASSFPGKYNEQFF
TGCGCCAGCAGCTTCCCGGGAAAATACAATGAGCAGTTCTTC
>TRBJ1-5|17|.|.|TRBV27
CASSLYSLGEGNQPQHF
TGTGCCAGCAGTTTATACAGCCTGGGGGAAGGCAATCAGCCCCAGCATTTT
>TRBJ1-5|14|many|.|TRBV24-1
CATSDLYSNQPQHF
TGTGCCACCAGTGATCTATATAGCAATCAGCCCCAGCATTTT
>TRBJ2-1|17|.|TRBD1|TRBV7-8
CASSSYRDRVRVNEQFF
TGTGCCAGCAGCTCGTACAGGGACAGAGTGCGGGTCAATGAGCAGTTCTTC
>TRBJ2-5|16|.|.|TRBV3-1
CASSQGGRGRGETQYF
TGTGCCAGCAGCCAAGGGGGCAGGGGAAGGGGAGAGACCCAGTACTTC
>TRBJ2-5|11|many|.|TRBV5-1
CASSTKETQYF
TGCGCCAGCAGCACAAAAGAGACCCAGTACTTC